This T cell receptor beta chain is drawn from a study of cytomegalovirus exposure and HLA in healthy donors. Primers included in the PCR were 60 Vbeta and 13 Jbeta primers. This table comes from immunoSEQ multiplex PCR, and its TCRdb copy is limited to in-frame clones, with some not included. The sample consists of fewer than 200,000 clones, 73% of them appearing once. Germline CDR1 is SGHTA and CDR2 is FQGNSA. Unmatched junction bases numbered 9, after V lost 3 bases and J lost 2 bases. There are 16 residues in the CDR3. The material sequenced was PBMCs. The source of this sequence is a woman between 18 and 29 years old in good health and CMV-seropositive. The rearrangement uses TRBV7-2 and TRBJ2-5; 7 bases are a match to TRBD1. The CDR3: CASSLKGQAAQETQYF. The CDR3 DNA sequence: TGTGCCAGCAGCTTGAAAGGACAGGCCGCACAAGAGACCCAGTACTTC. The whole variable domain, filled in from reference TRBV7-2 and TRBJ2-5, reads GAGVSQSPSNKVTEKGKDVELRCDPISGHTALYWYRQSLGQGLEFLIYFQGNSAPDKSGLPSDRFSAERTGGSVSTLTIQRTQQEDSAVYLCASSLKGQAAQETQYFGPGTRLLVL.